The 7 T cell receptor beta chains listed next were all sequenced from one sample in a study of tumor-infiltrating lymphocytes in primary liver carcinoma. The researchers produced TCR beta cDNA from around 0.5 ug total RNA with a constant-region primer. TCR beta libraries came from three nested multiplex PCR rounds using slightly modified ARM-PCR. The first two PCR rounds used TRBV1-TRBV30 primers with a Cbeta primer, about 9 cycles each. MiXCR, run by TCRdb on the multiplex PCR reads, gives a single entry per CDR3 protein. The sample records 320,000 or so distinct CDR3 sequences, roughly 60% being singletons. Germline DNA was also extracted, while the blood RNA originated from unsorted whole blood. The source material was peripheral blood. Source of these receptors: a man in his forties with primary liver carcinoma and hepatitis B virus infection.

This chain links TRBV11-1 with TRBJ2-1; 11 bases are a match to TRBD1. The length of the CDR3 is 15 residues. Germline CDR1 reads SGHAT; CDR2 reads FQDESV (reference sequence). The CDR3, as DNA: TGTACCACCAGACCCGGGACAGGGGGCTACAATGAGCAGTTCTTC. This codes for CTTRPGTGGYNEQFF.

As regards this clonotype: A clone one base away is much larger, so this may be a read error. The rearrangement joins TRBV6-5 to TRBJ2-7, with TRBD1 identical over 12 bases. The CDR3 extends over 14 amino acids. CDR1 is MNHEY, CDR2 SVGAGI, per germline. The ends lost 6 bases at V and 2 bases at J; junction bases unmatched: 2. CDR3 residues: CASRGTGGPYEQYF. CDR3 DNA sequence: TGTGCCAGCAGGGGGACAGGGGGCCCCTACGAGCAGTACTTC.

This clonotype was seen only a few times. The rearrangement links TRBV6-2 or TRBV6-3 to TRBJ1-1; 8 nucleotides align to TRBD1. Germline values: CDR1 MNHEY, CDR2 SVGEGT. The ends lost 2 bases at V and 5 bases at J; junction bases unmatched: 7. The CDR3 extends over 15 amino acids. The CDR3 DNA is TGTGCCAGCAGTTACCCAGGGGGCGCGGTGACTGAAGCTTTCTTT. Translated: CASSYPGGAVTEAFF.

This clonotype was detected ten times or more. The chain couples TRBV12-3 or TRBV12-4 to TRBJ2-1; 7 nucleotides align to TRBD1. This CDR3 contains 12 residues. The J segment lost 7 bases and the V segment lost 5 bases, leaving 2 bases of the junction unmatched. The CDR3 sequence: CASSTRGNEQFF. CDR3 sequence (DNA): TGTGCCAGCAGTACCAGGGGGAATGAGCAGTTCTTC.

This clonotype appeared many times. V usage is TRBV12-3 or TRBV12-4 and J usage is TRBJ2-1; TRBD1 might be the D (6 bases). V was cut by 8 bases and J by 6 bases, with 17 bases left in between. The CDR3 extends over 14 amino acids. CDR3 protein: CASLITGNVNEQFF. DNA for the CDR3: TGTGCCAGCCTGATAACAGGGAATGTCAATGAGCAGTTCTTC.

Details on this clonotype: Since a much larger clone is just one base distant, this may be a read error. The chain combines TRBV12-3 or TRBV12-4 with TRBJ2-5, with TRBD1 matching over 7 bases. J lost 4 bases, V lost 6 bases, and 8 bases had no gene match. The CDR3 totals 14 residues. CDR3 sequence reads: CASSRERDRETQYF. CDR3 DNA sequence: TGTGCCAGCAGCCGCGAGAGGGACAGAGAGACCCAGTACTTC.

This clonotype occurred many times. The CDR3 nucleotides are TGCGCCAGCAGCCAGCCCGGGACAGGGCGTCGGAATGAGCAGTTCTTC. Its protein is CASSQPGTGRRNEQFF. The V call is TRBV4-3, the J call TRBJ2-1; 9 positions agree with TRBD1. The CDR3 covers 16 residues. V was clipped by 3 bases and J by 7 bases; unmatched bases: 10. Germline CDR1 reads LGHNA; CDR2 reads YSLEER.